The clone carrying this T cell receptor beta chain was observed a handful of times. Its antigen remains unidentified. The junction had 6 bases not matched to a gene; V was cut back by 6 bases and J by 7 bases. This CDR3 comprises 13 residues. CDR1 is MNHNS, CDR2 SASEGT, per germline. This sample is part of a study of CD8 T cells in ankylosing spondylitis. The study, taken as a whole, reports: In ankylosing spondylitis patients, matched synovial fluid reportedly showed significant enrichment of disease-linked clones.

Each CDR3 protein gets one entry after TCRdb re-called the 5' RACE reads with MiXCR. The data contain 200,000 to 250,000 distinct CDR3 sequences, roughly 32% of them singletons. Specimen: blood, either unsorted or a sorted T cell fraction (not recorded which). The sequence was obtained from a male donor with ankylosing spondylitis or in good health (not recorded which). This chain links TRBV6-1 with TRBJ1-5; TRBD1 agrees at 7 bases. In DNA form, the CDR3 reads TGTGCCAGCAGGACAGGGATTGAGCAGCCCCAGCATTTT. It codes for CASRTGIEQPQHF.